These 23 T cell receptor beta chains were all obtained from the same sample, sequenced in a study of CD8+ T cells in alopecia areata. Sequencing templates came from extracted RNA that was reverse transcribed into cDNA. Data came from immunoSEQ multiplex PCR; TCRdb stores just in-frame clones and leaves some out. The sample includes approximately 150,000 clones, around 87% of them seen just once. Specimen: CD8+ T cells sorted from blood, collected at week 0. The receptor source for this set is a human donor with alopecia areata.

The chain joins TRBV9 to TRBJ2-5, with 9 nucleotides matching TRBD2. The J call may be mistaken, given a closer DNA end match to TRBJ2-7. Germline loops: CDR1 SGDLS, CDR2 YYNGEE. The CDR3 runs 15 residues. The CDR3 reads CASSPPLAGPYEQYF. The CDR3 nucleotides read TGTGCCAGCAGCCCCCCCCTAGCGGGACCCTACGAGCAGTACTTC.

The chain combines TRBV10-3 with TRBJ2-3; D is uncertain. Germline CDR1 and CDR2: ENHRY and SYGVKD. CDR3 length: 15 amino acids. Trimming removed 3 bases at V and 0 bases at J, with 10 bases between. The CDR3 sequence is CAISDPETSTDTQYF. The CDR3 DNA follows: TGTGCCATCAGTGACCCTGAGACGAGCACAGATACGCAGTATTTT.

V usage is TRBV14 and J usage is TRBJ1-2; possibly TRBD1 for D (6 bases). CDR1 SGHDN and CDR2 FVKESK come from the germline V gene. V was cut by 2 bases and J by 6 bases, with 16 bases left in between. The CDR3 runs to 15 residues. The CDR3 loop is CASSQRSGTYNGYTF. The CDR3 DNA follows: TGTGCCAGCAGCCAAAGATCCGGGACATACAATGGCTACACCTTC.

A single count supports this clone. This sequence joins TRBV27 and TRBJ2-7; D might be TRBD2 (6 bases). The CDR3 is 15 residues long. V dropped 3 bases and J dropped 0 bases, with 12 bases sitting between them. Looked up from germline, CDR1 is MNHEY and CDR2 is SMNVEV (reference sequence). The CDR3 sequence is CASSFSGLLSYEQYF. CDR3 in DNA: TGTGCCAGCAGTTTCTCGGGACTGCTCTCCTACGAGCAGTACTTC.

The gene calls are TRBV29-1 and TRBJ2-7; the match to TRBD1 covers 9 bases. The CDR3 length is 18 residues. Per germline, CDR1 SQVTM and CDR2 ANQGSEA. V shed 5 bases and J 0 bases; nucleotides not matched to a gene: 17. The CDR3 sequence: CSVYMGVGEQGASYEQYF. The CDR3 DNA sequence: TGCAGCGTTTACATGGGCGTGGGTGAACAGGGGGCCTCCTACGAGCAGTACTTC.

The chain carries TRBV9 and TRBJ2-3; no definite D call. V lost 3 bases and J 5 bases, leaving 16 bases between the germline ends. Germline CDR1 is SGDLS and CDR2 is YYNGEE. CDR3 length equals 15 residues. In nucleotides, the CDR3 is TGTGCCAGCAGCGCCGGGCCGGGCCCGCAAGATACGCAGTATTTT. It specifies CASSAGPGPQDTQYF.

Comments on this clone: Given a much more abundant clone one base away, this may be a read error. This sequence joins TRBV9 and TRBJ2-3; D uncertain. The CDR3 sequence is 11 residues long. From germline, CDR1 is SGDLS and CDR2 YYNGEE. V lost 3 bases and J lost 2, with 1 base in between. This CDR3 reads CASSDTDTQYF. CDR3 in DNA: TGTGCCAGCAGCGACACAGATACGCAGTATTTT.

The V gene is TRBV13, the J gene TRBJ2-7; tentatively, D is TRBD2 (6 bases). V dropped 4 bases and J dropped 4 bases, with 17 bases sitting between them. Germline values: CDR1 PRHDT, CDR2 FYEKMQ (reference sequence). The CDR3 has 15 amino acids. CDR3 sequence: CASSSKGRPEYEQYF. In nucleotides, the CDR3 is TGTGCCAGCAGCTCCAAAGGGAGGCCCGAATACGAGCAGTACTTC.

In the case of this clone: Other DNA sequences in this sample translate to the same CDR3. The chain's CDR3 is CASSSTDTQYF. The CDR3 DNA reads as TGTGCCAGCTCTAGCACAGATACGCAGTATTTT. The V and J genes are TRBV27 and TRBJ2-3; no reliable D call. Trimming pared 8 bases from V and 0 bases from J, leaving 3 bases between. CDR1 MNHEY and CDR2 SMNVEV come from the germline V gene (reference sequence). The CDR3 totals 11 residues.

The chain links TRBV7-9 to TRBJ2-1; D remains ambiguous. This CDR3 is 15 amino acids long. V was shortened by 1 base and J by 4 bases, with 11 bases between the two germline ends. CDR1 and CDR2 (germline): SEHNR, FQNEAQ (reference sequence). The chain's CDR3 is CASSLGDWGYNEQFF. The CDR3 nucleotides read TGTGCCAGCAGCTTAGGGGATTGGGGTTACAATGAGCAGTTCTTC.

This chain joins TRBV2 and TRBJ2-7; no clear D gene. CDR3 size: 13 residues. The germline V gene encodes CDR1 SNHLY and CDR2 FYNNEI. Deletions cut 6 bases from V and 0 bases from J, with 9 bases between. The CDR3, as DNA: TGTGCCAGCAGCGACGAGAGCTCCTACGAGCAGTACTTC. Residues: CASSDESSYEQYF.

The chain uses TRBV19 and TRBJ2-1; 15 nucleotides agree with TRBD2. Germline V lookup: CDR1 LNHDA, CDR2 SQIVND (reference sequence). The J segment lost 3 bases and the V segment lost 4 bases, leaving 10 bases of the junction unmatched. The CDR3 contains 19 residues. CDR3 residues: CASSRLPGTSGRSYNEQFF. The DNA for the CDR3 is TGTGCCAGTAGTAGGCTTCCCGGGACTAGCGGGAGGAGCTACAATGAGCAGTTCTTC. Variable domain in full (rest from reference TRBV19 and TRBJ2-1): DGGITQSPKYLFRKEGQNVTLSCEQNLNHDAMYWYRQDPGQGLRLIYYSQIVNDFQKGDIAEGYSVSREKKESFPLTVTSAQKNPTAFYLCASSRLPGTSGRSYNEQFFGPGTRLTVL.

The chain uses TRBV12-5 and TRBJ2-7, with unresolved D. V lost 1 base, J lost 4 bases, and 8 bases lay in between. The CDR3 consists of 13 residues. The V gene's germline CDR1 is LGHNT and CDR2 FRNRAP. CDR3 protein: CASGLGRLYEQYF. CDR3 bases: TGTGCTAGTGGTTTGGGCAGACTTTACGAGCAGTACTTC.

The chain is built from TRBV7-9 and TRBJ2-3, with 8 nucleotides matching TRBD1. The CDR3 sequence is 14 residues long. Germline V gene lookup returns CDR1 SEHNR and CDR2 FQNEAQ (reference sequence). With 6 bases clipped from V and 5 bases from J, the junction kept 7 bases outside the gene matches. In nucleotides, the CDR3 is TGTGCCAGCAGACAGTCAGGGGGCATAGATACGCAGTATTTT. This codes for CASRQSGGIDTQYF.

This chain joins TRBV27 and TRBJ2-4; TRBD2 aligns across 14 bases. Trimming cost V 5 bases and J 14 bases; bases outside gene matches: 14. This CDR3 has 16 residues. Germline V gene data show CDR1 as MNHEY and CDR2 as SMNVEV (reference sequence). CDR3 amino acids: CASSLHPGTSGSTEYF. For the CDR3, the DNA is TGTGCCAGCAGTCTCCACCCCGGGACTAGCGGGAGTACTGAGTACTTC.

This clone was seen only once. The chain has TRBV9 and TRBJ2-1; D might be TRBD2 (5 bases). The CDR3 consists of 14 residues. Trimming removed 4 bases at V and 3 bases at J, with 11 bases between. Per germline, CDR1 SGDLS and CDR2 YYNGEE. This chain's CDR3 is CASSSRTGYNEQFF. The CDR3 DNA sequence: TGTGCCAGCAGCTCCCGGACTGGCTACAATGAGCAGTTCTTC.

The gene calls are TRBV29-1 and TRBJ2-5; TRBD1 agrees at 9 bases. Germline assignment: CDR1 SQVTM and CDR2 ANQGSEA. J was trimmed by 3 bases and V by 5 bases; bases with no gene match: 10. This CDR3 contains 15 residues. The CDR3 nucleotides are TGCAGCGTTACCCCAACGGACAGGGGAGAAGAGACCCAGTACTTC. Translation gives CSVTPTDRGEETQYF.

The chain is built from TRBV4-1 and TRBJ1-1; D unclear. Trimming removed 3 bases from V and 10 bases from J, with 12 bases in between. CDR1 MGHRA and CDR2 YSYEKL come from the germline V gene. CDR3 length: 12 amino acids. DNA for the CDR3: TGCGCCAGCAGCCACGGACGATCGGCAGCTTTCTTT. Translated, it gives CASSHGRSAAFF.

The chain carries TRBV7-2 and TRBJ2-6, with 9 nucleotides matching TRBD1. The germline CDR1 and CDR2 sequences are SGHTA and FQGNSA. V lost 1 base to trimming and J lost 3 bases; unmatched junction nucleotides: 1. The CDR3 loop spans 16 amino acids. For the CDR3, the DNA is TGTGCCAGCAGCTTAGGGACAGGGGTTGGGGCCAACGTCCTGACTTTC. Its translation is CASSLGTGVGANVLTF.

The V call is TRBV5-4, the J call TRBJ2-3, with D perhaps TRBD1 or TRBD2 (6 bases each). This CDR3 comprises 16 residues. Germline assignment: CDR1 SGHNT and CDR2 YYREEE (reference sequence). V dropped 2 bases and J dropped 0 bases, with 13 bases sitting between them. CDR3 sequence: CASSFWGATSTDTQYF. The CDR3 nucleotides are TGTGCCAGCAGCTTTTGGGGGGCGACTAGCACAGATACGCAGTATTTT. Full variable domain (missing parts from reference TRBV5-4 and TRBJ2-3): ETGVTQSPTHLIKTRGQQVTLRCSSQSGHNTVSWYQQALGQGPQFIFQYYREEENGRGNFPPRFSGLQFPNYSSELNVNALELDDSALYLCASSFWGATSTDTQYFGPGTRLTVL.

This clone was counted a single time. V and J are TRBV7-3 and TRBJ2-5, with D perhaps being TRBD1 or TRBD2 (6 bases each). There are 15 residues in the CDR3. Germline V gene lookup returns CDR1 SGHTA and CDR2 FQGTGA. With 2 bases removed from V and 5 bases from J, the gap between germline ends came to 15 bases. This chain's CDR3 is CASSLSGPGGETQYF. The CDR3, as DNA: TGTGCCAGCAGCTTATCTGGGCCCGGGGGCGAGACCCAGTACTTC.

This clone has just one count. The chain is built from TRBV19 and TRBJ2-4; D gene unclear. The V and J ends lost 5 bases and 11 bases respectively, with 22 bases between them. The CDR3 is 15 amino acids. Germline CDR1 LNHDA, CDR2 SQIVND (reference sequence). CDR3 sequence: CASSAFQAPAQVQYF. The CDR3, as DNA: TGTGCCAGTAGTGCATTTCAGGCTCCCGCCCAAGTTCAGTACTTC.

This chain uses TRBV4-1 with TRBJ2-3, with D hard to call. Germline CDR1 MGHRA, CDR2 YSYEKL. V gave up 1 base and J gave up 6 bases, with 14 bases separating them. The CDR3 contains 15 residues. In DNA, the CDR3 is TGCGCCAGCAGCCAAGCCGTAGAGCTAGGGGATACGCAGTATTTT. It specifies CASSQAVELGDTQYF.